This entry lists 22 T cell receptor beta chains sequenced from one sample in a study of blood T cell repertoires in COVID-19. Using immunoSEQ multiplex PCR, the repertoire was profiled, and TCRdb retains in-frame clones only, with some absent. The profile shows some 310,000 clones, roughly 84% of them singletons. Sequencing used peripheral blood. The receptors derive from a man between 50 and 59 years old with active or convalescent COVID-19.

In this sample, this clone turned up once. The chain recombines TRBV9 with TRBJ2-1; 7 bases line up with TRBD1. CDR1 and CDR2 (germline): SGDLS, YYNGEE. V dropped 4 bases and J dropped 1; count of bases not matched to a gene: 14. The CDR3 is made up of 18 amino acids. CDR3 residues: CASSPPRRGPKSYNEQFF. The CDR3 DNA sequence: TGTGCCAGCAGCCCCCCCCGAAGGGGGCCAAAGTCCTACAATGAGCAGTTCTTC.

J is TRBJ1-4 and V is TRBV28; TRBD1 matches 7 bases. CDR3 length: 15 amino acids. From germline, CDR1 is MDHEN and CDR2 SYDVKM. The J segment lost 7 bases and the V segment lost 6 bases, leaving 11 bases of the junction unmatched. For the CDR3, the DNA is TGTGCCAGCAGGTTGTCGGGACAGCTCAGTGAAAAACTGTTTTTT. Translated: CASRLSGQLSEKLFF. The full variable domain, completed using reference TRBV28 and TRBJ1-4, is DVKVTQSSRYLVKRTGEKVFLECVQDMDHENMFWYRQDPGLGLRLIYFSYDVKMKEKGDIPEGYSVSREKKERFSLILESASTNQTSMYLCASRLSGQLSEKLFFGSGTQLSVL.

J is TRBJ2-2 and V is TRBV18; 7 bases align to TRBD2. CDR3 size: 16 residues. Germline V CDR1 and CDR2: KGHSH, LQKENI. V lost 6 bases, J lost 5 bases, and 12 bases stayed unmatched. CDR3 protein: CASSRSLAEVTGELFF. In DNA, the CDR3 is TGTGCCAGCTCTCGCTCTCTAGCGGAGGTTACCGGGGAGCTGTTTTTT.

The genes are TRBV5-1 and TRBJ2-7; 9 bases are shared with TRBD2. Germline-derived CDR1 and CDR2 are SGHRS and YFSETQ. The CDR3 has 15 amino acids. V lost 4 bases and J lost 4; bases outside the gene matches: 9. The DNA of the CDR3 is TGCGCCAGCAGCCCGGGGACTAGCCAGGGGTACGAGCAGTACTTC. This codes for CASSPGTSQGYEQYF.

The chain joins TRBV21-1 to TRBJ2-7; TRBD1, the table's D call, was not compared with the DNA. TRBV21-1 is classified as a pseudogene. There are 14 residues in the CDR3. DNA for the CDR3: TGTGCCAGCGCGGGACAGGGATTTTCCTACGAGCAGTACTTC. Its translation is CASAGQGFSYEQYF.

The rearrangement uses TRBV2 and TRBJ2-5; D is unresolved. From germline, CDR1 is SNHLY and CDR2 FYNNEI. V was cut by 5 bases and J by 1 base, with 8 bases left in between. This CDR3 spans 13 amino acids. The CDR3, as DNA: TGTGCCAGCAGTCTTAGCAGCCAAGAGACCCAGTACTTC. It encodes CASSLSSQETQYF.

The gene calls are TRBV30 and TRBJ2-7; possibly TRBD1 for D (5 bases). The CDR3 runs 14 residues. V lost 1 base, J lost 0 bases, and 10 bases lay in between. CDR1 and CDR2 from the germline V gene are GTSNPN and SVGIG (reference sequence). CDR3: CAWSADTFSYEQYF. The CDR3, as DNA: TGTGCCTGGAGTGCGGACACCTTCTCCTACGAGCAGTACTTC.

J is TRBJ1-1 and V is TRBV11-2; D gene unclear. This CDR3 comprises 14 residues. Trimming cost V 1 base and J 0 bases, with 6 bases left between them. CDR1 is SGHAT and CDR2 is FQNNGV in the germline V gene. CDR3 coding DNA: TGTGCCAGCAGCTTAGGAGGGTTGAACACTGAAGCTTTCTTT. Protein sequence: CASSLGGLNTEAFF.

This clone was picked up many times. The chain combines TRBV6-4 with TRBJ2-3; 7 nucleotides align to TRBD2. V shed 2 bases, J shed 2 bases, and the junction held 4 bases outside the gene matches. Germline CDR1 MRHNA, CDR2 SNTAGT. CDR3 length: 15 residues. The CDR3 coding sequence is TGTGCCAGCAGTGACGGGGCGGGGGACACAGATACGCAGTATTTT. It specifies CASSDGAGDTDTQYF.

The V and J genes are TRBV5-1 and TRBJ2-3; tentatively, D is TRBD2 (6 bases). The CDR3 sequence is 13 residues long. With 5 bases removed from V and 9 bases from J, the gap between germline ends came to 16 bases. The germline CDR1 and CDR2 sequences are SGHRS and YFSETQ. CDR3: CASRGTSQTTQYF. DNA of the CDR3: TGCGCCAGCAGGGGGACTTCCCAGACGACGCAGTATTTT. The full variable domain, in which reference TRBV5-1 and TRBJ2-3 provide the parts outside the CDR3, is KAGVTQTPRYLIKTRGQQVTLSCSPISGHRSVSWYQQTPGQGLQFLFEYFSETQRNKGNFPGRFSGRQFSNSRSEMNVSTLELGDSALYLCASRGTSQTTQYFGPGTRLTVL.

The gene calls are TRBV10-3 and TRBJ1-5; 11 bases are a match to TRBD1. Germline CDR1 and CDR2: ENHRY and SYGVKD. This CDR3 contains 17 residues. V was clipped by 11 bases and J by 1 base; unmatched bases: 13. CDR3 DNA: TGTGCCTCATCCCCGGGACAGGGGGTGGGGAGCAATCAGCCCCAGCATTTT. Protein: CASSPGQGVGSNQPQHF.

This chain connects TRBV6-6 to TRBJ1-2; 12 bases match TRBD1. The CDR3 runs to 15 residues. Losses at the gene ends were 2 bases for V and 7 bases for J; bases not matched to a gene: 5. The germline gives CDR1 MNHNY, CDR2 SVGAGI (reference sequence). CDR3 sequence (DNA): TGTGCCAGCAGTTACCTGGGACAGGGGGCTCGTGGCTACACCTTC. Translating gives CASSYLGQGARGYTF.

Remarks on this clone: Other DNA sequences from this sample encode an identical CDR3 as well. The chain couples TRBV30 to TRBJ2-3; D is unclear. Deletions cut 0 bases from V and 6 bases from J, with 4 bases between. Germline V gene data show CDR1 as GTSNPN and CDR2 as SVGIG (reference sequence). The CDR3 runs 11 residues. The chain's CDR3 is CAWSVTDTQYF. The DNA for the CDR3 is TGTGCCTGGAGTGTTACTGATACGCAGTATTTT.

On this clone: This same CDR3 is encoded by further DNA sequences in the sample. The DNA of the CDR3 is TGTGCCAGTAGTATGAACGGTCAAGAGACCCAGTACTTC. Translating it yields CASSMNGQETQYF. The rearrangement uses TRBV19 and TRBJ2-5; D not certain. The CDR3 sequence is 13 residues long. The ends were cut back, 3 bases at V and 2 bases at J, with 7 bases in the middle. Germline values: CDR1 LNHDA, CDR2 SQIVND (reference sequence).

The chain combines TRBV7-2 with TRBJ2-7, with TRBD2 as a possible D gene (5 bases). Trimming took off 0 bases at V and 2 bases at J, with 11 bases between the two ends. CDR1 is SGHTA, CDR2 FQGNSA, per germline. The length of the CDR3 is 15 residues. The CDR3 nucleotides are TGTGCCAGCAGCTTAGCGGGAGTGGGGACCTACGAGCAGTACTTC. Translation: CASSLAGVGTYEQYF.

This clone was counted a single time. The chain uses TRBV9 and TRBJ2-2; maybe TRBD1 (6 bases). V dropped 4 bases and J dropped 3 bases, with 10 bases sitting between them. This CDR3 contains 14 residues. CDR1 is SGDLS, CDR2 YYNGEE, per germline. Here the CDR3 DNA reads TGTGCCAGCAGCTCGACAGGTCACACCGGGGAGCTGTTTTTT. Its protein product is CASSSTGHTGELFF.

The V call is TRBV7-8, the J call TRBJ1-1; D possibly corresponds to TRBD1 (5 bases). Per germline, CDR1 SGHVS and CDR2 FQNEAQ. Trimming left V 2 bases short and J 11 bases short, with 12 bases between. This CDR3 is built from 12 residues. The CDR3 loop reads CASSLLGGTAFF. The CDR3, as DNA: TGTGCCAGCAGCTTATTGGGGGGGACGGCTTTCTTT. Variable domain in full (rest from reference TRBV7-8 and TRBJ1-1): GAGVSQSPRYKVAKRGQDVALRCDPISGHVSLFWYQQALGQGPEFLTYFQNEAQLDKSGLPSDRFFAERPEGSVSTLKIQRTQQEDSAVYLCASSLLGGTAFFGQGTRLTVV.

This clone was observed a handful of times. Written as DNA, the CDR3 is TGTGCCTGGAGCTCGATCTACAGGGGGCGCGGGACTGAAGCTTTCTTT. This encodes CAWSSIYRGRGTEAFF. V usage is TRBV30 and J usage is TRBJ1-1, with TRBD1 matching 9 bases. The CDR3 covers 16 residues. V was clipped by 3 bases and J by 5 bases; unmatched bases: 13. CDR1 GTSNPN and CDR2 SVGIG come from the germline V gene (reference sequence).

The chain has TRBV19 and TRBJ1-6; possibly TRBD1 for D (5 bases). Germline V gives CDR1 LNHDA, CDR2 SQIVND (reference sequence). The CDR3 covers 16 residues. The germline V and J ends were trimmed by 3 bases and 0 bases, with 9 bases remaining between them. The chain's CDR3 is CASSMGGSSYNSPLHF. In nucleotides, the CDR3 is TGTGCCAGTAGTATGGGGGGAAGCTCCTATAATTCACCCCTCCACTTT.

This chain joins TRBV28 and TRBJ2-7; 7 bases align to TRBD1. Germline V gene sequence: CDR1 MDHEN, CDR2 SYDVKM. V shed 2 bases, J shed 5 bases, and the junction held 6 bases outside the gene matches. The CDR3 has 14 residues. This CDR3 is CASSLTPGGDEQYF. Here the CDR3 DNA reads TGTGCCAGCAGTTTAACCCCAGGGGGTGACGAGCAGTACTTC.

This clone has just a few counts. V gene TRBV5-1 combines with J gene TRBJ2-5, with 9 bases identical to TRBD1. The CDR3 length is 15 residues. CDR1 and CDR2 from the germline V gene are SGHRS and YFSETQ. Germline trimming cut 0 bases from V and 5 bases from J; bases unmatched to any gene: 5. CDR3 in amino acids: CASSLVGTGRETQYF. The DNA for the CDR3 is TGCGCCAGCAGCTTGGTCGGGACAGGGAGGGAGACCCAGTACTTC.

V gene TRBV28 combines with J gene TRBJ2-5; 8 bases line up with TRBD2. The CDR3 has 17 amino acids. V was clipped by 3 bases and J by 5 bases; unmatched bases: 14. Germline V gives CDR1 MDHEN, CDR2 SYDVKM. The CDR3 region is CASSLTAGEGWSETQYF. CDR3 coding DNA: TGTGCCAGCAGTTTGACAGCGGGAGAGGGTTGGTCGGAGACCCAGTACTTC.